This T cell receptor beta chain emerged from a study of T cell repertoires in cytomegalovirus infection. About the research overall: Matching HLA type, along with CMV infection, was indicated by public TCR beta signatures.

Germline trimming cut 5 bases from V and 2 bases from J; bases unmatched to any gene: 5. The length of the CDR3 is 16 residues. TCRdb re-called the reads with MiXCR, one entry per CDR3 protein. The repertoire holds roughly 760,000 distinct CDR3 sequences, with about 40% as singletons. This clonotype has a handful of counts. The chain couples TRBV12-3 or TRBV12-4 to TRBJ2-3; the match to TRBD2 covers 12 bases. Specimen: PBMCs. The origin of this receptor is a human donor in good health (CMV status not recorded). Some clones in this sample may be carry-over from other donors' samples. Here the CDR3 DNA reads TGTGCCAGCAGTGGGCTAGCGGGGGGGCCCACAGATACGCAGTATTTT. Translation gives CASSGLAGGPTDTQYF.